One sample yielded the 25 T cell receptor beta chains listed below, sequenced in a study of blood T cell repertoires in COVID-19. Only in-frame clones appear in the TCRdb table, and some are missing; sequencing was by immunoSEQ multiplex PCR. There are under 35,000 clones in the sample; about 89% occur only once, and roughly two fifths lies in the top ten. The sequenced sample consisted of peripheral blood. The receptors stem from a human donor in a cohort sampled during active COVID-19.

Concerning this clone itself: A read error may account for a junction end that differs from germline. The CDR3 nucleotides are TGTGCCAGCAGCATAGGACAGAATCAGCCCCAGCATTTT. Translating it yields CASSIGQNQPQHF. The chain combines TRBV13 with TRBJ1-5, with a possible D match to TRBD1 (6 bases). CDR1 is PRHDT, CDR2 FYEKMQ, per germline (reference sequence). The CDR3 covers 13 residues.

The chain is built from TRBV7-2 and TRBJ1-1; unclear D gene. The germline V gene encodes CDR1 SGHTA and CDR2 FQGNSA. The CDR3 contains 14 residues. V dropped 3 bases and J dropped 0 bases, with 8 bases sitting between them. The CDR3 bases are TGTGCCAGCAGCTTTTTAAAAATGAACACTGAAGCTTTCTTT. Translation gives CASSFLKMNTEAFF.

CDR3: CASSLVQGANLGYTF. CDR3 sequence (DNA): TGCGCCAGCAGCTTAGTTCAGGGGGCTAATCTTGGCTACACCTTC. V gene TRBV5-1 combines with J gene TRBJ1-2; 8 nucleotides align to TRBD1. The CDR3 runs 15 residues. Germline lookup yields CDR1 SGHRS and CDR2 YFSETQ. V was clipped by 2 bases and J by 7 bases; unmatched bases: 10.

This chain connects TRBV5-1 to TRBJ1-2, with a weak D call TRBD1 (5 bases). The CDR3 length is 14 residues. V shed 0 bases and J shed 4 bases, with 10 bases lying between them. Germline CDR1 is SGHRS and CDR2 is YFSETQ. The DNA for the CDR3 is TGCGCCAGCAGCTTGGATGGGGGAGGCTATGGCTACACCTTC. The encoded protein is CASSLDGGGYGYTF. The full variable domain, rest sourced from reference TRBV5-1 and TRBJ1-2, is KAGVTQTPRYLIKTRGQQVTLSCSPISGHRSVSWYQQTPGQGLQFLFEYFSETQRNKGNFPGRFSGRQFSNSRSEMNVSTLELGDSALYLCASSLDGGGYGYTFGSGTRLTVV.

CDR3 sequence: CASSLVRRTNTGELFF. The CDR3 region has the DNA TGTGCCAGCAGCTTGGTGCGTCGTACGAACACCGGGGAGCTGTTTTTT. The genes are TRBV5-4 and TRBJ2-2, with unresolved D. The CDR3 loop spans 16 amino acids. The V end lost 0 bases, the J end lost 0 bases, and 9 bases lay between the germline ends. Germline V gene data show CDR1 as SGHNT and CDR2 as YYREEE (reference sequence).

This chain uses TRBV7-8 with TRBJ1-5; weak D call: TRBD1 (6 bases). In germline, CDR1 is SGHVS, CDR2 FQNEAQ. Trimming left V 4 bases short and J 1 base short, with 17 bases between. The CDR3 is 17 amino acids. The CDR3: CASSSRFRGRSNQPQHF. The CDR3 coding sequence is TGTGCCAGCAGCTCCCGATTCAGGGGCAGAAGCAATCAGCCCCAGCATTTT.

J is TRBJ2-7 and V is TRBV2; 9 bases map to TRBD1. The CDR3 covers 13 residues. J was trimmed by 4 bases and V by 7 bases; bases with no gene match: 5. Germline V gene lookup returns CDR1 SNHLY and CDR2 FYNNEI. CDR3 sequence: CASTRQGGYEQYF. CDR3 nucleotides: TGTGCCAGCACTCGACAGGGGGGGTACGAGCAGTACTTC. Combining the CDR3 with reference TRBV2 and TRBJ2-7 gives the whole variable domain EPEVTQTPSHQVTQMGQEVILRCVPISNHLYFYWYRQILGQKVEFLVSFYNNEISEKSEIFDDQFSVERPDGSNFTLKIRSTKLEDSAMYFCASTRQGGYEQYFGPGTRLTVT.

The chain joins TRBV28 to TRBJ2-5; a weak D match, TRBD2 (5 bases). Between the trimmed V and J ends, which lost 6 bases and 5 bases, there was a span of 19 bases. CDR3 length: 15 amino acids. CDR1 MDHEN and CDR2 SYDVKM come from the germline V gene. CDR3 in DNA: TGTGCCAGCAGCGACGTGGGAGCCCTGGGGGAGACCCAGTACTTC. Encoded protein: CASSDVGALGETQYF.

The chain has TRBV4-3 and TRBJ1-2, with D uncertain. Between the trimmed V and J ends, which lost 4 bases and 4 bases, there was a span of 13 bases. Germline assignment: CDR1 LGHNA and CDR2 YSLEER. The CDR3 runs 14 residues. CDR3 nucleotide sequence: TGCGCCAGCAGCCCCGAGGCGGTTTTCTATGGCTACACCTTC. Its translation: CASSPEAVFYGYTF.

The rearrangement links TRBV19 to TRBJ2-1; D may be TRBD1 (5 bases). The CDR3 runs to 13 residues. Trimming cost V 3 bases and J 5 bases, with 8 bases left between them. CDR1 LNHDA and CDR2 SQIVND come from the germline V gene (reference sequence). CDR3 sequence: CASSITRDNEQFF. The DNA for the CDR3 is TGTGCCAGTAGTATCACCAGGGACAATGAGCAGTTCTTC.

V and J are TRBV7-9 and TRBJ2-7, with a weak D call TRBD1 (6 bases). V dropped 5 bases and J dropped 3 bases, with 14 bases sitting between them. The germline gives CDR1 SEHNR, CDR2 FQNEAQ (reference sequence). CDR3 size: 14 residues. The CDR3 is CASSPTGNLYEQYF. The CDR3 nucleotides read TGTGCCAGCAGCCCCACAGGGAACCTCTACGAGCAGTACTTC.

The rearrangement uses TRBV12-5 and TRBJ1-2, with 9 bases fitting TRBD1. The length of the CDR3 is 16 residues. J was trimmed by 6 bases and V by 0 bases; bases with no gene match: 8. The V gene's germline CDR1 is LGHNT and CDR2 FRNRAP. CDR3 amino acids: CASGLVTGGAFDGYTF. Here the CDR3 DNA reads TGTGCTAGTGGTTTGGTAACAGGGGGCGCTTTCGATGGCTACACCTTC.

The rearrangement joins TRBV6-2 or TRBV6-3 to TRBJ1-5; no definite D call. This CDR3 is 16 amino acids long. Germline V gene sequence: CDR1 MNHEY, CDR2 SVGEGT. The V gene lost 2 bases and the J gene lost 2 bases, with 13 bases spanning the gap. CDR3 DNA: TGTGCCAGCAGTTACATAGAGGGATGGGGCAATCAGCCCCAGCATTTT. As protein: CASSYIEGWGNQPQHF.

The V and J genes are TRBV19 and TRBJ1-2; D gene uncertain. This CDR3 region has 15 residues. Germline assignment: CDR1 LNHDA and CDR2 SQIVND (reference sequence). V lost 3 bases, J lost 0 bases, and 11 bases lay in between. CDR3 DNA: TGTGCCAGTAGTATTGCGTCAGCGGCTAACTATGGCTACACCTTC. It translates to CASSIASAANYGYTF.

The table lists this clone with a few counts. The J gene is TRBJ1-5, the V gene TRBV5-5; TRBD1 might be the D (5 bases). Germline loops: CDR1 SGHKS, CDR2 YYEKEE (reference sequence). The CDR3 covers 16 residues. V lost 1 base, J lost 7 bases, and 18 bases lay in between. The CDR3 region is CASSLRSQQVGQPQHF. The DNA of the CDR3 is TGTGCCAGCAGCTTGCGTAGTCAACAGGTAGGGCAGCCCCAGCATTTT.

This clone showed up just once. The DNA for the CDR3 is TGTGCCAGCAGCCGCTCCGGGGGGACCTCGAATGAGCAGTTCTTC. Translating it yields CASSRSGGTSNEQFF. The chain links TRBV7-2 to TRBJ2-1; the match to TRBD2 covers 7 bases. The CDR3 extends over 15 amino acids. The V gene end was trimmed by 5 bases and the J gene end by 7 bases; junction bases not matched to a gene: 11. Germline lookup yields CDR1 SGHTA and CDR2 FQGNSA.

The rearrangement links TRBV6-4 to TRBJ2-1; 8 bases are a match to TRBD1. V was pared by 8 bases and J by 10 bases, with 10 bases of the junction left unmatched. CDR3 length: 13 residues. The germline gives CDR1 MRHNA, CDR2 SNTAGT. This CDR3 reads CASAHDRGREQFF. CDR3 sequence (DNA): TGTGCCAGCGCCCACGACAGGGGCAGAGAGCAGTTCTTC.

The V call is TRBV7-2, the J call TRBJ2-5, with TRBD2 matching over 9 bases. Trimming at V came to 0 bases and at J to 1 base, leaving 0 bases not matched to a gene. This CDR3 contains 15 residues. Looked up from germline, CDR1 is SGHTA and CDR2 is FQGNSA. In nucleotides, the CDR3 is TGTGCCAGCAGCTTAGCAGCGGGGGGCCAAGAGACCCAGTACTTC. The encoded protein is CASSLAAGGQETQYF.

The chain couples TRBV6-2 or TRBV6-3 to TRBJ2-2; perhaps TRBD1 as D (5 bases). CDR1 is MNHEY and CDR2 is SVGEGT in the germline V gene. This CDR3 spans 15 amino acids. V gave up 4 bases and J gave up 5 bases, with 14 bases separating them. The CDR3 spells CASSSRTQLTGELFF. In nucleotides, the CDR3 is TGTGCCAGCAGTTCGCGGACACAACTGACCGGGGAGCTGTTTTTT.

In this sample, this clone is large (0.1 to 1%). The V and J genes are TRBV28 and TRBJ2-7; TRBD1 agrees at 10 bases. CDR1 and CDR2 from the germline V gene are MDHEN and SYDVKM. The CDR3 contains 15 residues. Trimming at V came to 4 bases and at J to 7 bases, leaving 10 bases not matched to a gene. CDR3 nucleotides: TGTGCCAGCAGTTCGAGGAGACAGGGGGCGGAAGAGCAGTACTTC. This sequence encodes CASSSRRQGAEEQYF. Looking up the rest from reference TRBV28 and TRBJ2-7 gives the full variable domain: DVKVTQSSRYLVKRTGEKVFLECVQDMDHENMFWYRQDPGLGLRLIYFSYDVKMKEKGDIPEGYSVSREKKERFSLILESASTNQTSMYLCASSSRRQGAEEQYFGPGTRLTVT.

Comment on this clone: An end of the junction does not agree with germline; a read error may underlie this. This chain uses TRBV2 with TRBJ2-3, with 8 bases aligning to TRBD2. CDR3 size: 14 residues. Germline V lookup: CDR1 SNHLY, CDR2 FYNNEI. CDR3 region: CILLAGGTADTQYF. The CDR3 nucleotides read TGCATCCTACTTGCGGGGGGCACTGCAGATACGCAGTATTTT.

The rearrangement joins TRBV5-4 to TRBJ2-2; D perhaps matches TRBD2 (6 bases). CDR1 is SGHNT and CDR2 is YYREEE in the germline V gene (reference sequence). Between the trimmed V and J ends, which lost 4 bases and 1 base, there was a span of 8 bases. There are 14 residues in the CDR3. The CDR3 is CASSRRGNTGELFF. The CDR3 DNA reads TGTGCCAGCAGCCGGCGGGGGAACACCGGGGAGCTGTTTTTT.

This chain uses TRBV6-1 with TRBJ1-5, with D hard to call. This CDR3 has 13 residues. From germline, CDR1 is MNHNS and CDR2 SASEGT. V was clipped by 2 bases and J by 4 bases, with 6 bases between them. CDR3 nucleotides: TGTGCCAGCAGTGAATTGGAGAATCAGCCCCAGCATTTT. Amino acids: CASSELENQPQHF.

This rearrangement joins TRBV10-3 to TRBJ2-3; D may be TRBD2 (6 bases). The ends were cut back, 4 bases at V and 2 bases at J, with 13 bases in the middle. This CDR3 region has 15 residues. The germline V gene has CDR1 ENHRY and CDR2 SYGVKD. CDR3 sequence reads: CAISVNRESTDTQYF. DNA of the CDR3: TGTGCCATCAGTGTGAATCGGGAGTCCACAGATACGCAGTATTTT.

The chain combines TRBV28 with TRBJ1-6; the D gene is possibly TRBD1 (5 bases). The CDR3 covers 15 residues. The germline CDR1 and CDR2 sequences are MDHEN and SYDVKM. Trimming removed 3 bases from V and 7 bases from J, with 13 bases in between. CDR3 bases: TGTGCCAGCAGTTTCGGTGGAGGGGTAAATTCACCCCTCCACTTT. Protein sequence: CASSFGGGVNSPLHF. The complete variable domain, with remaining parts taken from reference TRBV28 and TRBJ1-6, reads DVKVTQSSRYLVKRTGEKVFLECVQDMDHENMFWYRQDPGLGLRLIYFSYDVKMKEKGDIPEGYSVSREKKERFSLILESASTNQTSMYLCASSFGGGVNSPLHFGNGTRLTVT.